Sequencing of this T cell receptor beta chain was carried out in a study of blood T cell repertoires in COVID-19. Study background: Sources were T cells, B-cell-depleted T cells, or PBMCs; the material itself was cDNA or gDNA.

The participants were between about 18 and 90 years old and came from 24 US areas. Looked up from germline, CDR1 is LGHDT and CDR2 is YNNKEL (reference sequence). V was cut by 3 bases and J by 8 bases, with 11 bases left in between. The CDR3 runs 13 residues. Original methodology: Using reference gene primer amplification, nucleated cell counts were estimated. Produced via immunoSEQ multiplex PCR; TCRdb's table is partial and in-frame only. The DNA was the basis for D and trimming; V, J and clone size are from that table. The sample lists about 310,000 clones, almost 90% occurring once. The chain is built from TRBV3-1 (or the pseudogene TRBV3-2) and TRBJ1-5; D is possibly TRBD1 (6 bases). The specimen was PBMCs or T cells enriched from blood (not recorded which). This receptor was obtained from a woman aged 18-30 years with acute COVID-19. Written as DNA, the CDR3 is TGTGCCAGCAGCCAGACCCGACAGGAGCCCCAGCATTTT. It encodes CASSQTRQEPQHF.